The rows below give T cell receptor beta chains drawn from one sample of a study of CD8+ T cells in alopecia areata. Profiled with immunoSEQ multiplex PCR; TCRdb holds only in-frame clones, not every one. Of about 120,000 clones detected, 53% appear once; the ten largest clones hold about 0.5%. This material consisted of CD4+ T cells sorted from blood, taken at week 4, from a patient treated with tofacitinib. The receptors were gathered from a human donor with alopecia areata. CDR3s include the opening cysteine and the closing phenylalanine or tryptophan. Each record gives: V gene, D gene, clone size, J gene, CDR3 protein, CDR3 DNA. D genes are given only for firm matches. Size values are once, few and many counts, or a class for expanded clones, and some rows have none.

TRBV30	.	few	TRBJ2-7	CACRAPDRVAEQYF	TGTGCCTGCCGGGCACCGGACAGAGTCGCTGAGCAGTACTTC
TRBV2	.	few	TRBJ1-1	CASRREGYTEAFF	TGTGCCAGCAGGAGAGAAGGGTACACTGAAGCTTTCTTT
TRBV4-1	.	.	TRBJ2-2	CASSHPASPGELFF	TGCGCCAGCAGCCACCCGGCGAGCCCCGGGGAGCTGTTTTTT
TRBV6-5	.	.	TRBJ2-3	CASSTGQLGTDTQYF	TGTGCCAGCAGCACCGGGCAGCTCGGCACAGATACGCAGTATTTT
TRBV5-1	TRBD1	.	TRBJ1-1	CASSLDSRPGQANTEAFF	TGCGCCAGCAGCTTGGATTCTCGGCCGGGACAGGCGAACACTGAAGCTTTCTTT
TRBV5-6	.	.	TRBJ1-2	CASSRGLDYGYTF	TGTGCCAGCAGTCGGGGCTTGGACTATGGCTACACCTTC
TRBV29-1	TRBD1	.	TRBJ1-2	CSVEDPTDRHGYTF	TGCAGCGTTGAAGATCCTACGGACAGGCATGGCTACACCTTC
TRBV2	TRBD1	.	TRBJ2-7	CASNGDSLYEQYF	TGTGCCAGCAACGGGGACAGTCTCTACGAGCAGTACTTC
TRBV5-1	TRBD1	.	TRBJ2-7	CASSSGTVSYEQYF	TGCGCCAGCAGTTCCGGGACAGTCTCCTACGAGCAGTACTTC
TRBV7-6	TRBD1	few	TRBJ1-5	CASSPTGEPQHF	TGTGCCAGCAGCCCCACAGGGGAGCCCCAGCATTTT
TRBV9	TRBD1	.	TRBJ2-6	CASSPGGQGALGANVLTF	TGTGCCAGCAGCCCAGGGGGACAGGGGGCGCTTGGGGCCAACGTCCTGACTTTC
TRBV15	TRBD2	.	TRBJ2-1	CATSRTSGSSYNEQFF	TGTGCCACCAGCAGAACTAGCGGGAGCTCCTACAATGAGCAGTTCTTC
TRBV29-1	TRBD1	few	TRBJ1-4	CSVQPAQGEKLFF	TGCAGCGTACAACCAGCACAGGGGGAAAAACTGTTTTTT
TRBV18	.	many	TRBJ1-3	CASSSRQQSENTIYF	TGTGCCAGCTCATCCCGACAGCAAAGTGAAAACACCATATATTTT
TRBV15	.	few	TRBJ1-1	CATSRSRDLRNTEAFF	TGTGCCACCAGCAGATCGAGGGACTTAAGGAACACTGAAGCTTTCTTT
TRBV7-9	.	.	TRBJ1-5	CASSLSGVDQPQHF	TGTGCCAGCAGCCTCTCAGGGGTTGATCAGCCCCAGCATTTT
TRBV11-2	TRBD1	few	TRBJ2-5	CASSQYRGGETQYF	TGTGCCAGCAGCCAGTACAGGGGCGGAGAGACCCAGTACTTC
TRBV11-2	TRBD1	few	TRBJ1-6	CASSAGTGLSPLHF	TGTGCCAGCAGCGCCGGGACAGGGCTATCACCCCTCCACTTT
TRBV30	.	.	TRBJ1-1	CAWIWHTEAFF	TGTGCCTGGATTTGGCACACTGAAGCTTTCTTT
TRBV29-1	.	.	TRBJ1-5	CSVARTQDQPQHF	TGCAGCGTTGCGAGGACACAGGACCAGCCCCAGCATTTT
TRBV7-9	TRBD2	few	TRBJ2-1	CASSFTSAPYNEQFF	TGTGCCAGCAGCTTTACTAGCGCGCCATACAATGAGCAGTTCTTC
TRBV5-1	TRBD1	.	TRBJ1-2	CASKQGWDYGYTF	TGCGCCAGCAAACAGGGGTGGGACTATGGCTACACCTTC
TRBV29-1	.	.	TRBJ1-1	CSGSDLNTEAFF	TGCAGCGGATCGGATCTGAACACTGAAGCTTTCTTT
TRBV29-1	TRBD2	.	TRBJ2-1	CSVERGFSYNEQFF	TGCAGCGTTGAGCGGGGGTTTTCCTACAATGAGCAGTTCTTC
TRBV29-1	.	few	TRBJ1-5	CSGGGDNQPQHF	TGCAGCGGTGGAGGGGACAATCAGCCCCAGCATTTT
TRBV9	.	once	TRBJ1-1	CASSGGNKADTEAFF	TGTGCCAGCAGCGGAGGGAACAAAGCCGATACTGAAGCTTTCTTT
TRBV5-1	TRBD1	few	TRBJ1-5	CASSLGGQEINQPQHF	TGCGCCAGCAGCTTGGGGGGACAGGAGATCAATCAGCCCCAGCATTTT
TRBV29-1	TRBD2	.	TRBJ2-2	CSVSTGGGGLYTGELFF	TGCAGCGTTTCCACCGGCGGGGGGGGTCTTTACACCGGGGAGCTGTTTTTT
TRBV5-6	TRBD2	.	TRBJ2-3	CASSLAQTSGRVYF	TGTGCCAGCAGCTTGGCCCAGACTAGCGGGAGAGTATATTTT
TRBV11-3	.	few	TRBJ2-7	CASSGQDSRLAEQYF	TGTGCCAGCAGCGGACAAGACAGTCGACTCGCGGAGCAGTACTTC
TRBV7-9	.	few	TRBJ1-1	CASSLEQGTEAFF	TGTGCCAGCAGCTTAGAGCAGGGGACTGAAGCTTTCTTT
TRBV29-1	.	.	TRBJ2-3	CSVPNSRGGGPDTQYF	TGCAGCGTCCCAAACAGTAGGGGAGGGGGGCCCGATACGCAGTATTTT
TRBV30	.	.	TRBJ1-2	CAWSPRAYYGYTF	TGTGCCTGGAGCCCCAGGGCTTACTATGGCTACACCTTC
TRBV30	.	.	TRBJ1-2	CAWSVLIGYGYTF	TGTGCCTGGAGTGTACTGATCGGCTATGGCTACACCTTC
TRBV29-1	TRBD1	.	TRBJ2-7	CSVEGQDTYEQYF	TGCAGCGTTGAGGGACAGGACACCTACGAGCAGTACTTC
TRBV25-1	.	once	TRBJ2-4	CASSTANIQYF	TGTGCCAGCAGTACCGCAAACATTCAGTACTTC
TRBV11-2	.	.	TRBJ2-2	CASSLAGTGELFF	TGTGCCAGCAGCTTAGCGGGAACCGGGGAGCTGTTTTTT
TRBV6-5	.	.	TRBJ1-2	CASSRVSVLGGYTF	TGTGCCAGCAGTCGGGTCAGCGTATTAGGTGGCTACACCTTC
TRBV11-2	.	once	TRBJ1-2	CASSNSLRKANYGYTF	TGTGCCAGCAGCAATTCCCTAAGGAAAGCTAACTATGGCTACACCTTC
TRBV7-9	.	.	TRBJ2-2	CASPIGASNTGELFF	TGTGCCAGTCCGATTGGCGCGTCGAACACCGGGGAGCTGTTTTTT
TRBV19	.	.	TRBJ2-1	CASSVETEYNEQFF	TGTGCCAGTAGCGTCGAAACTGAATACAATGAGCAGTTCTTC
TRBV30	TRBD2	.	TRBJ2-1	CAWSVGLAGAGQFF	TGTGCCTGGAGTGTGGGGCTAGCGGGAGCGGGGCAGTTCTTC
TRBV29-1	.	.	TRBJ1-1	CSVEDQLDTEAFF	TGCAGCGTTGAAGATCAACTGGACACTGAAGCTTTCTTT
TRBV25-1	TRBD2	.	TRBJ2-4	CASRASGGVLRAKNIQYF	TGTGCCAGCAGAGCGAGCGGGGGGGTGTTGCGGGCCAAAAACATTCAGTACTTC
TRBV29-1	TRBD1	once	TRBJ2-2	CSFTGGVTGELFF	TGCAGCTTCACAGGGGGAGTCACCGGGGAGCTGTTTTTT